This T cell receptor beta chain was obtained from a study of tumor and adjacent non-tumor tissue in lung cancer. At the level of the study: Patients comprised approximately eleven adenocarcinoma, a couple of squamous cell carcinoma and 1 small cell lung cancer. Study-level results: Top 100 clones took a larger repertoire share in normal lung.

This CDR3 spans 12 amino acids. Trimming cost V 5 bases and J 3 bases, with 8 bases left between them. Germline V lookup: CDR1 MDHEN, CDR2 SYDVKM. RNA was extracted from bulk tissue without any cell sorting. Distant lung tissue was collected more than 3 cm away from the tumor edge. A modified ARM-PCR protocol with three rounds of nested PCR amplified TCRbeta. One entry per CDR3 protein, called by TCRdb with MiXCR from the multiplex PCR reads. The table has approximately 62,000 distinct CDR3 sequences, 61% seen once. A remark on this clonotype: The antigen remains unidentified.

The clonotype comes from a man aged 70-80 years with non-small cell lung cancer. The V gene is TRBV28, the J gene TRBJ2-7; D is unresolved. Sample: distant non-tumor lung tissue. CDR3 amino acids: CASSKQSYEQYF. CDR3 bases: TGTGCCAGCAGTAAACAGAGCTACGAGCAGTACTTC.